Given below is one TCR beta chain in context. The target antigen is unknown. PCR involved 60 Vbeta and 13 Jbeta primers. Method: immunoSEQ multiplex PCR; TCRdb's copy keeps in-frame clones and lacks some. Here the sample spans tens of thousands of clones, roughly 84% being singletons. Germline V gene sequence: CDR1 SGHVS, CDR2 FNYEAQ. V was pared by 5 bases and J by 6 bases, with 17 bases between. CDR3 size: 15 residues. The entry originates in a study of cytomegalovirus exposure and HLA in healthy donors. General study findings and limits: In a later analysis, V- and J-gene trimming of beta chains associated with a DCLRE1C missense variant, replicated independently.

The TCR originated in a man between 18 and 35 years old in good health and CMV-seronegative. The V and J genes are TRBV7-6 and TRBJ2-1, with D perhaps matching TRBD2 (6 bases). Material for sequencing was PBMCs. In DNA, the CDR3 is TGTGCCAGCAGCCCGCCAGGGTGGGGAGGCAATGAGCAGTTCTTC. Translation gives CASSPPGWGGNEQFF.